This T cell receptor beta chain comes out of a study of T cell responses to AZD1222 COVID-19 vaccine. Comments on this clone: Its antigen is not known.

General observations from the study: Regions left unmutated in variants are reportedly the target of nearly half of spike-specific TCRs. White British ancestry dominated among donors, who included more females, and clonal diversity was possibly underestimated.

Measured with immunoSEQ multiplex PCR; TCRdb has only the in-frame clones, and not every one. Of more than 85,000 clones listed, around nine tenths are singletons. This TCR came from an adult in good health. The starting material was peripheral blood, obtained on day 0 of AZD1222 vaccination.

CDR3 DNA sequence: TGCGCCAGCAGCTTCAATAGCGGGAGTCGTCCCTACAATGAGCAGTTCTTC. This encodes CASSFNSGSRPYNEQFF. J is TRBJ2-1 and V is TRBV10-2, with 9 bases lining up with TRBD2. The germline V gene has CDR1 WSHSY and CDR2 SAAADI. CDR3 length equals 17 residues. V was pared by 6 bases and J by 2 bases, with 11 bases of the junction left unmatched.